This T cell receptor (beta chain) was captured in a study of cytomegalovirus exposure and HLA in healthy donors. Points from the study as a whole: Researchers reported in a later analysis that a missense DCLRE1C variant was tied to TCR beta V- and J-gene trimming. In an earlier analysis, in some 500 donors, most V segments appeared productive either ~87% or ~30% of the time. When presence/absence was analysed, sequencing depth was taken to be roughly uniform across donors.

Comment on this clone: Its antigen is undetermined.

The primer mix had 60 Vbeta and 13 Jbeta primers. Measured with immunoSEQ multiplex PCR; TCRdb has only the in-frame clones, and not every one. The sample records 120,000 to 150,000 clones, roughly three quarters being singletons. As for the donors, each was a healthy bone marrow donor. This CDR3 region has 14 residues. The V and J ends lost 7 bases and 8 bases respectively, with 17 bases between them. Germline-derived CDR1 and CDR2 are LGHNA and YNFKEQ. The chain couples TRBV4-2 to TRBJ1-4; D is perhaps TRBD1 (6 bases). The TCR sequence derives from a woman aged 45-60 years in good health and CMV-seronegative. The sequenced sample consisted of PBMCs. CDR3 sequence: CASTPWGGDEKLFF. For the CDR3, the DNA is TGTGCCAGCACCCCCTGGGGGGGCGACGAAAAACTGTTTTTT.